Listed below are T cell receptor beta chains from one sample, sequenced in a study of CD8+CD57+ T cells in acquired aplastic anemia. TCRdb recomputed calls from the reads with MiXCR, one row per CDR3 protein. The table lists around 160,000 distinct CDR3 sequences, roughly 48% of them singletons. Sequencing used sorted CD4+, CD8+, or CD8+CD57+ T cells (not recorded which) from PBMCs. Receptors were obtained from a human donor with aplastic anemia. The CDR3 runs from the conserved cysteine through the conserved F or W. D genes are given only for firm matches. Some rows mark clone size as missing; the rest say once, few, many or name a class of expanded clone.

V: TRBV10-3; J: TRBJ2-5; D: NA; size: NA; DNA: TGTGCCATCAGTGAGTCGGGGTTACCTCAAGAGACCCAGTACTTC; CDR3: CAISESGLPQETQYF
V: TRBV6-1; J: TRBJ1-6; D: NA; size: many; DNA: TGTGCCAGCAATAGGGGTAATTCACCCCTCCACTTT; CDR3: CASNRGNSPLHF
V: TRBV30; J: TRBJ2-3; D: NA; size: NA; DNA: TGTGCCTGGAGGCCGGGACCAGTGGGAGATACGCAGTATTTT; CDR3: CAWRPGPVGDTQYF
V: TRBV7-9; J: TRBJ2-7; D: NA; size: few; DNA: TGTGCCAGCAGCTTTGGCGTCGAGCAGTACTTC; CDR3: CASSFGVEQYF
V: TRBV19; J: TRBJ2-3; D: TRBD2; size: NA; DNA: TGTGCCAGTAGGACGACTAGCGGGAGTCCAGATACGCAGTATTTT; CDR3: CASRTTSGSPDTQYF
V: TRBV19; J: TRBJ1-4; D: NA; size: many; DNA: TGTGCCAGCCGTTTGGACAGTAATGAAAAACTGTTTTTT; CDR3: CASRLDSNEKLFF
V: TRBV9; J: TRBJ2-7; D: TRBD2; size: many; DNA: TGTGCCAGCAGCGTAGCTGGGAGGGAGCCGGGGGAGCAGTACTTC; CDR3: CASSVAGREPGEQYF
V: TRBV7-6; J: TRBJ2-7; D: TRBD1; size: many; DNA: TGTGCCAGCAGCCACGGGACAGTTTCCTACGAGCAGTACTTC; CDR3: CASSHGTVSYEQYF
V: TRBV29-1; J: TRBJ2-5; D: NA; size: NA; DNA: TGCAGCGTTGAATCCAGCGCCCAAGAGACCCAGTACTTC; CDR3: CSVESSAQETQYF
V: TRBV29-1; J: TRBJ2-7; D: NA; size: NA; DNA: TGCAGCGTTGAAGAGGCAGAACCCAATACTAACACCTACGAGCAGTACTTC; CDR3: CSVEEAEPNTNTYEQYF
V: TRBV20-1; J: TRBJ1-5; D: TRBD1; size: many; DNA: TGCAGTGCTACAGACAGGGCCAGTCAGCCCCAGCATTTT; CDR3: CSATDRASQPQHF
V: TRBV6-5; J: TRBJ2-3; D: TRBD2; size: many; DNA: TGTGCCAGCAGTTACTCAACTAGCGGGAGGGCGTCAGATACGCAGTATTTT; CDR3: CASSYSTSGRASDTQYF
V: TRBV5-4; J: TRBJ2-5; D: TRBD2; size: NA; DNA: TGTGCCAGCAGCTCCCGGGATAGCGGGAGCTTTGAGCAGTACTTC; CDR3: CASSSRDSGSFEQYF
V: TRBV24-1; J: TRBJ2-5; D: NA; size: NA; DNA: TGTGCCACCAGTGATTTGAAGGACTCCCCAGGAGAGACCCAGTACTTC; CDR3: CATSDLKDSPGETQYF
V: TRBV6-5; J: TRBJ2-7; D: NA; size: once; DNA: TGTGCCAGCAGTTATTCTCTACAGGGCTCCGAGCAGTACTTC; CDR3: CASSYSLQGSEQYF
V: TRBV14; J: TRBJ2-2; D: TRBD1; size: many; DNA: TGTGCCAGCAGTTACGGGACAGAGAACACCGGGGAGCTGTTTTTT; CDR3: CASSYGTENTGELFF
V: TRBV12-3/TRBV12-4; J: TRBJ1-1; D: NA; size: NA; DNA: TGTGCCAGCAGCCTAGGGCTCAGGGGTAACACTGAAGCTTTCTTT; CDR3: CASSLGLRGNTEAFF
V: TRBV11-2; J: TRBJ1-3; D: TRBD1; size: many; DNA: TGTGCCAGCAGCGAACGCCCGACAGGGGTGGGCGCTGGAAACACCATATATTTT; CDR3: CASSERPTGVGAGNTIYF
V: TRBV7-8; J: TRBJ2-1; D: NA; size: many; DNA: TGTGCCAGCAGCGGAGGGACGTACAATGAGCAGTTCTTC; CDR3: CASSGGTYNEQFF
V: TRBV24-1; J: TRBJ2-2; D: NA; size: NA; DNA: TGTGCCACCAGTGATTCGGGGTCGGGGAGGACCGGGGAGCTGTTTTTT; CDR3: CATSDSGSGRTGELFF
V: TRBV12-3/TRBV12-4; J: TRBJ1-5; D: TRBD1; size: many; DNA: TGTGCCAGCAGTCCGGACAGGGTGGCTCAGCCCCAGCATTTT; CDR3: CASSPDRVAQPQHF
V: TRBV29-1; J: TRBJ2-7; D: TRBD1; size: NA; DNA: TGCAGCGTTACCCTCCTTGACAGGGGCCTCGACGAGCAGTACTTC; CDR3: CSVTLLDRGLDEQYF
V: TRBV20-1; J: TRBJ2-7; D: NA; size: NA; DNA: TGCAGTGCTAGAGCACCGGGAAGAACAGGGTCCTACGAGCAGTACTTC; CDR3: CSARAPGRTGSYEQYF
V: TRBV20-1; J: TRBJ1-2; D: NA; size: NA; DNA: TGCAGTGCTAGAGAGCCAGGTCCGAACTATGGCTACACCTTC; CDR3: CSAREPGPNYGYTF
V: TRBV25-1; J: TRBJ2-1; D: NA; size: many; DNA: TGTGCCAGCAGTTCCACGGAAGCGCCTCAATACAATGAGCAGTTCTTC; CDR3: CASSSTEAPQYNEQFF
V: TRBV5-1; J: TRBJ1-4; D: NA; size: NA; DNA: TGCGCCAGCAGCCTGACGGATGCGGGGCTTAATGAAAAACTGTTTTTT; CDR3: CASSLTDAGLNEKLFF
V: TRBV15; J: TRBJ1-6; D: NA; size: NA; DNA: TGTGCCACCAGCAGAGGACTAGCGGGAGATTCACCCCTCCACTTT; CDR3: CATSRGLAGDSPLHF
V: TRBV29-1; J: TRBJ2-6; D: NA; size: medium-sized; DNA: TGCAGCGTTGAAAGAGGGACTGGGGCCAACGTCCTGACTTTC; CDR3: CSVERGTGANVLTF
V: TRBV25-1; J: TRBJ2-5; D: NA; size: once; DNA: TGTGCCAGCAGTGAACCTAGTCTTCCCAGGGACCATACTATGGAGACCCAGTACTTC; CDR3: CASSEPSLPRDHTMETQYF
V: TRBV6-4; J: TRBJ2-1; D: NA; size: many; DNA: TGTGCCAGCAGTGACGGAAGCTCCTACAATGAGCAGTTCTTC; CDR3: CASSDGSSYNEQFF
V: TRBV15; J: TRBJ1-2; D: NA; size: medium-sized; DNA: TGTGCCACCAGCCGTCCGGGACTTTATGGCTACACCTTC; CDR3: CATSRPGLYGYTF
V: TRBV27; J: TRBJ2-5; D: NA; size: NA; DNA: TGTGCCAGCAGTTTTCAAACCGGGGCCGTAACGACCCAGTACTTC; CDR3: CASSFQTGAVTTQYF
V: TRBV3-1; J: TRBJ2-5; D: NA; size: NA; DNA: TGTGCCAGCAGCCAAGGGAGATGGGGGACCCAGTACTTC; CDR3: CASSQGRWGTQYF
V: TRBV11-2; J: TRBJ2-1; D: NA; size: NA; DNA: TGTGCCAGCAGCTTAGTGTCCCCCTCCTACAATGAGCAGTTCTTC; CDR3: CASSLVSPSYNEQFF
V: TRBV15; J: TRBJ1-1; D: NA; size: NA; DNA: TGTGCCACCAGCAGAGGAAGTGGCCCTCTGAACACTGAAGCTTTCTTT; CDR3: CATSRGSGPLNTEAFF
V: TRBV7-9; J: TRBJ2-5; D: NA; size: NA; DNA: TGTGCCAGCAGCACAGGGCTAGGGGAGACCCAGTACTTC; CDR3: CASSTGLGETQYF
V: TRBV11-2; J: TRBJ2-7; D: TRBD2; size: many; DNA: TGTGCCAGCAGCTCTAGGGATTCCGGGACTAGCGGGGTTGTCTACGAGCAGTACTTC; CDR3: CASSSRDSGTSGVVYEQYF
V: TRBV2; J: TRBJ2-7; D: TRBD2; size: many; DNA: TGTGCCAGCAGTGTGCTAGCGGGTCGGCAGTACTTC; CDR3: CASSVLAGRQYF
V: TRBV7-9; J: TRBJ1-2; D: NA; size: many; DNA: TGTGCCAGCAGCTTGGACAGCATGTATGGCTACACCTTC; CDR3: CASSLDSMYGYTF
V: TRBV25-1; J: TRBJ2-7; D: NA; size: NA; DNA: TGTGCCAGCAGTGCCGACCCTGGAGCGGAGCGATCCTACGAGCAGTACTTC; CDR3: CASSADPGAERSYEQYF
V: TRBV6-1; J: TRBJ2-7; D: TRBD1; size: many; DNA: TGTGCCAGCAATGTAGGACAGGGGGCCTACGAGCAGTACTTC; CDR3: CASNVGQGAYEQYF
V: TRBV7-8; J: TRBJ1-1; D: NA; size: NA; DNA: TGTGCCAGCAGCCAAAATTGGGGGAACACTGAAGCTTTCTTT; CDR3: CASSQNWGNTEAFF
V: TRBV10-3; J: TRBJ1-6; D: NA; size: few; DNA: TGTGCCATCAGTGAGCTAAGCAGGCTCGGGAATTCACCCCTCCACTTT; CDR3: CAISELSRLGNSPLHF
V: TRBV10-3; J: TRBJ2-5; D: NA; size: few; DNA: TGTGCCATCAGTGAGTCTGGGACACGTACTGAGACCCAGTACTTC; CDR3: CAISESGTRTETQYF
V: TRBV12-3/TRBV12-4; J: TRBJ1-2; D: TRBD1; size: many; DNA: TGTGCCAGCAGCGGGACAGGTAGCTACACCTTC; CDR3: CASSGTGSYTF
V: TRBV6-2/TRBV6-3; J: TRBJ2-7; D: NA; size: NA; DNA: TGTGCCAGCAGTTACTCGAACGCTCCGGTAGGGGTGTCTTGGCACGAGCAGTACTTC; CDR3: CASSYSNAPVGVSWHEQYF
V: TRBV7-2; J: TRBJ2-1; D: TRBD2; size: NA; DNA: TGTGCCAGCAGCCAGGGAGGGCCGGAGCAGTTCTTC; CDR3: CASSQGGPEQFF
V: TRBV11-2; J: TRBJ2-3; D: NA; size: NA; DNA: TGTGCCAGCAGCACCGCAGCGGGGACAACAGATACGCAGTATTTT; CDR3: CASSTAAGTTDTQYF
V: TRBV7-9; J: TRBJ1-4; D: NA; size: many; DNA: TGTGCCAGCGACTACGGGCCTGAGGAAAAACTGTTTTTT; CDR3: CASDYGPEEKLFF
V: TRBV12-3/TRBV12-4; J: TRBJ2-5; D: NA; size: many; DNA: TGTGCCAGCAGTTTCCCCGTCAGTGGAAGCCGCTCCGAGACCCAGTACTTC; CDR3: CASSFPVSGSRSETQYF
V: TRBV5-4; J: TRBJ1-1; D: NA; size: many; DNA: TGTGCCAGCAGCTCGGGACTTAACGGAGGAGCTTTCTTT; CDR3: CASSSGLNGGAFF
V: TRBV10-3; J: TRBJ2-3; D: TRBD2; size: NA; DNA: TGTGCCATCAGTGAAGTACTAGCGGGGGGGCCAACAGATACGCAGTATTTT; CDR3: CAISEVLAGGPTDTQYF
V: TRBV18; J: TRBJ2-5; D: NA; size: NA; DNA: TGTGCCAGCTCACCACCGGACACATCGTACCAAGAGACCCAGTACTTC; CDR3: CASSPPDTSYQETQYF
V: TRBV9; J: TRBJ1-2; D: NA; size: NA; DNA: TGTGCCAGCAGCCACACCACACGGGGAGGCTACACCTTC; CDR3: CASSHTTRGGYTF
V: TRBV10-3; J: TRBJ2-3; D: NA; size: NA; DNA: TGTGCCATCAGTGAGAGCGCAGAAGATACGCAGTATTTT; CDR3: CAISESAEDTQYF
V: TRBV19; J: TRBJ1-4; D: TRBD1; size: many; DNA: TGTGCCAGTAACGGACAGGGGGCGGTAACTAATGAAAAACTGTTTTTT; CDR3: CASNGQGAVTNEKLFF
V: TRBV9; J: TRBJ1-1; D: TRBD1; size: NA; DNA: TGTGTCAGCAGCGTCGGAACCGGGACAGGGGCCCACACTGAAGCTTTCTTT; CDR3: CVSSVGTGTGAHTEAFF
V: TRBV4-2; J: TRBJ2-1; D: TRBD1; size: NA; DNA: TGTGCCAGCAGCGGGGACAGGGGAGAACAGCCCCAGCAGTTCTTC; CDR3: CASSGDRGEQPQQFF
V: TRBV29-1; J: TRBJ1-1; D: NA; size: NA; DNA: TGCAGCGTCGCTCCAGATGTGGAGTTAGTCACTGAAGCTTTCTTT; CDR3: CSVAPDVELVTEAFF
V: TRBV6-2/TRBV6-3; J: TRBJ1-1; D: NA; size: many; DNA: TGTGCCAGCAGCGCGCGTGGGTCCGGTAACACTGAAGCTTTCTTT; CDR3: CASSARGSGNTEAFF